This T cell receptor beta chain was profiled in a study of T cells in localized non-small cell lung cancer. Generated by immunoSEQ multiplex PCR, the TCRdb table keeps only in-frame clones and is missing some. The sample has fewer than 90,000 clones; 60% to 85% are singletons. CDR1 is LNHDA and CDR2 is SQIVND in the germline V gene (reference sequence). The CDR3 has 14 amino acids. V was clipped by 6 bases and J by 4 bases, with 16 bases between them. This receptor was taken from a man between 40 and 70 years old with stage II squamous cell lung carcinoma. The genes are TRBV19 and TRBJ2-7; tentative D call: TRBD1 (6 bases). Sequencing used PBMCs, obtained before any cancer treatment. Here the CDR3 DNA reads TGTGCCAGTAGGAGGTTTCAGGGGTCGTACGAGCAGTACTTC. It codes for CASRRFQGSYEQYF.